These 8 T cell receptor beta chains share one sample of origin, sequenced in a study of T cells of healthy individuals. A single record per CDR3 protein comes from TCRdb applying MiXCR to the 5' RACE reads. Here the sample spans 85,000 to 100,000 distinct CDR3 sequences, 17% being singletons. The receptors originated from a human donor in good health.

The rearrangement uses TRBV7-9 and TRBJ1-2; 7 nucleotides match TRBD1. The CDR3 totals 14 residues. The V segment lost 3 bases and the J segment 6 bases; nucleotides outside the gene matches: 7. The V gene's germline CDR1 is SEHNR and CDR2 FQNEAQ (reference sequence). CDR3 in amino acids: CASSFLQGSHGYTF. The DNA for the CDR3 is TGTGCCAGCAGCTTTTTACAGGGGAGCCATGGCTACACCTTC.

In this sample, this clonotype turned up a few times. The chain carries TRBV11-2 and TRBJ2-7; 10 bases agree with TRBD2. Trimming took 4 bases from V and 7 from J; bases not matched to a gene: 7. Germline lookup yields CDR1 SGHAT and CDR2 FQNNGV. The length of the CDR3 is 14 residues. Here the CDR3 DNA reads TGTGCCAGCAGCTCAACTAGCGGGATTGGGGAGCAGTACTTC. It encodes CASSSTSGIGEQYF. Full variable domain (rest looked up from reference TRBV11-2 and TRBJ2-7): EAGVAQSPRYKIIEKRQSVAFWCNPISGHATLYWYQQILGQGPKLLIQFQNNGVVDDSQLPKDRFSAERLKGVDSTLKIQPAKLEDSAVYLCASSSTSGIGEQYFGPGTRLTVT.

The chain uses TRBV9 and TRBJ2-3, with TRBD1 as a possible D gene (7 bases). The CDR3 has 15 residues. Trimming left V 0 bases short and J 4 bases short, with 12 bases between. Germline V lookup: CDR1 SGDLS, CDR2 YYNGEE. The CDR3 nucleotides are TGTGCCAGCAGCGTAGATGGAGGGGGCTCAGATACGCAGTATTTT. Its protein is CASSVDGGGSDTQYF.

The rearrangement links TRBV5-1 to TRBJ2-7; 8 nucleotides align to TRBD2. This CDR3 is built from 13 residues. The ends lost 4 bases at V and 7 bases at J; junction bases unmatched: 7. Germline CDR1 and CDR2: SGHRS and YFSETQ. This chain's CDR3 is CASSPGTRGEQYF. DNA of the CDR3: TGCGCCAGCAGCCCAGGGACTAGAGGGGAGCAGTACTTC.

This clonotype is classed as medium-sized (0.01 to 0.1%). V and J are TRBV5-1 and TRBJ2-7, with D perhaps matching TRBD1 (5 bases). Germline V gene data show CDR1 as SGHRS and CDR2 as YFSETQ. V lost 0 bases and J lost 5, with 6 bases in between. The CDR3 is 12 amino acids. CDR3 sequence reads: CASSLGRDEQYF. The CDR3 DNA follows: TGCGCCAGCAGCTTGGGCAGGGACGAGCAGTACTTC.

J is TRBJ1-5 and V is TRBV4-3; D gene ambiguous. Looked up from germline, CDR1 is LGHNA and CDR2 is YSLEER. The length of the CDR3 is 15 residues. V gave up 0 bases and J gave up 1 base, with 7 bases separating them. The CDR3 DNA is TGCGCCAGCAGCCAAGATGCATTGAGCAATCAGCCCCAGCATTTT. This translates into CASSQDALSNQPQHF.

The gene calls are TRBV21-1 and TRBJ2-4; TRBD1, the table's D call, lacks a check against the DNA. TRBV21-1 is a pseudogene. This CDR3 is 16 amino acids long. The CDR3, as DNA: TGTGCCAGCAGCAATAGGGGCATACTAGCCAAAAACATTCAGTACTTC. Translated: CASSNRGILAKNIQYF.

This clonotype was observed a handful of times. The chain couples TRBV6-4 to TRBJ2-1, with TRBD2 matching 10 bases. With V trimmed by 3 bases and J by 8 bases, 7 bases remained unmatched. This CDR3 spans 15 amino acids. CDR1 is MRHNA and CDR2 is SNTAGT in the germline V gene. The CDR3 DNA sequence: TGTGCCAGCAGTGAGTCTAGCGGGGGTGGTGATGAGCAGTTCTTC. Protein: CASSESSGGGDEQFF.